This T cell receptor (beta chain) comes out of a study of vaccination effects on CD4 cells after COVID-19. This clone was detected only a few times. The target antigen is unknown. Following culture for about ten days, CD4+ T cells were isolated. The vaccine recipients had no prior SARS-CoV-2 infection, with negative nucleocapsid antibodies. Replacing half the medium with IL-2 medium was done on days 3 and 7. Study-wide points: The authors studied few convalescent patients and collected no early post-infection timepoints.

Data came from immunoSEQ multiplex PCR; TCRdb stores just in-frame clones and leaves some out. The data hold roughly 29,000 clones, with 65% observed a single time. This CDR3 comprises 15 residues. Trimming took 4 bases from V and 4 from J; bases not matched to a gene: 7. Per germline, CDR1 LGHNA and CDR2 YNFKEQ. This chain connects TRBV4-2 to TRBJ1-5, with 7 bases matching TRBD1. The TCR comes from a human donor who received a COVID-19 vaccine. The sequences come from CD4+ T cells from PBMCs cultured without peptide, collected before COVID-19 vaccination. CDR3 loop: CASSRTGAANQPQHF. DNA of the CDR3: TGTGCCAGCAGCCGAACAGGGGCCGCTAATCAGCCCCAGCATTTT.